Here is one T cell receptor (beta chain) with its context. TCRdb's copy holds only in-frame clones and misses some; the assay was immunoSEQ multiplex PCR. The data contain about 140,000 clones, 75% to 90% of them singletons. The germline gives CDR1 LGHDT, CDR2 YNNKEL (reference sequence). V was pared by 3 bases and J by 6 bases, with 11 bases between. The CDR3 has 13 residues. The sample originates from a study of control samples from healthy donors and cancer patients. The sample taken for sequencing was blood. The chain combines TRBV3-1 (or the pseudogene TRBV3-2) with TRBJ1-2, with D perhaps TRBD1 (6 bases). This sequence was found in a woman in her twenties or thirties in good health. CDR3 bases: TGTGCCAGCAGCCAGAGGGGGGAGGATGGCTACACCTTC. Protein sequence: CASSQRGEDGYTF.